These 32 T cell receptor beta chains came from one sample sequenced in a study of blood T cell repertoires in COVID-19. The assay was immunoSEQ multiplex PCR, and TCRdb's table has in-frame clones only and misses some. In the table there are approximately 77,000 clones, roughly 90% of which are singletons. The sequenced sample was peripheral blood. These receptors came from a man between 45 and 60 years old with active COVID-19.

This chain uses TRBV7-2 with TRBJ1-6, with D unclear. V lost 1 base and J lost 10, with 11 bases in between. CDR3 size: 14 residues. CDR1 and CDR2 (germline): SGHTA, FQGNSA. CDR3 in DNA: TGTGCCAGCAGCTTAGGTGGTCGCTACTCACCCCTCCACTTT. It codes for CASSLGGRYSPLHF.

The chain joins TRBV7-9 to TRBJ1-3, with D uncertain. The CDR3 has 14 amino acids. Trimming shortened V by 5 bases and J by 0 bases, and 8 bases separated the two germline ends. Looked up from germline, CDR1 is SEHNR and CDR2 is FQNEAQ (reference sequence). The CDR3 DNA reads TGTGCCAGCAGCCACATTGGCTCTGGAAACACCATATATTTT. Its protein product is CASSHIGSGNTIYF.

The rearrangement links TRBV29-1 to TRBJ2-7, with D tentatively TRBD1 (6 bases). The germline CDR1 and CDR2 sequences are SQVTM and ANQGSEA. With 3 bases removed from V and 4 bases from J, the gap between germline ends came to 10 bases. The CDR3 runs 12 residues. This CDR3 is CSVEDSKYEQYF. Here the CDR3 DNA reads TGCAGCGTTGAGGACAGTAAGTACGAGCAGTACTTC.

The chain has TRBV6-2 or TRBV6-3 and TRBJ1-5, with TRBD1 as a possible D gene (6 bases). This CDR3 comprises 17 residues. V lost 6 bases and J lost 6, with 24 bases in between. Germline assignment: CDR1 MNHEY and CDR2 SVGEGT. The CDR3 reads CASSTQPTGISGQPQHF. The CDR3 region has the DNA TGTGCCAGCAGCACCCAACCTACAGGGATTTCTGGTCAGCCCCAGCATTTT.

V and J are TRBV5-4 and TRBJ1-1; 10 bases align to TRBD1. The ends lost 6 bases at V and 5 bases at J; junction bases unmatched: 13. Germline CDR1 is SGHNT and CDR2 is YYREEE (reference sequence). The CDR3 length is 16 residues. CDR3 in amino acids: CASTPLTGTGETEAFF. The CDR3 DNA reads TGTGCCAGCACCCCACTAACCGGGACAGGGGAGACTGAAGCTTTCTTT.

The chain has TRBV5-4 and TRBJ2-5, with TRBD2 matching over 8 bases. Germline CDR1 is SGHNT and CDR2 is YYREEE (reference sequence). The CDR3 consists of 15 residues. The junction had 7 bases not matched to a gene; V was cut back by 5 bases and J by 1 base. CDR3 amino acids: CASRKGLEIQETQYF. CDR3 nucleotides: TGTGCCAGCAGAAAGGGACTAGAAATCCAAGAGACCCAGTACTTC. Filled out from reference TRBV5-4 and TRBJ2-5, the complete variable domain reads ETGVTQSPTHLIKTRGQQVTLRCSSQSGHNTVSWYQQALGQGPQFIFQYYREEENGRGNFPPRFSGLQFPNYSSELNVNALELDDSALYLCASRKGLEIQETQYFGPGTRLLVL.

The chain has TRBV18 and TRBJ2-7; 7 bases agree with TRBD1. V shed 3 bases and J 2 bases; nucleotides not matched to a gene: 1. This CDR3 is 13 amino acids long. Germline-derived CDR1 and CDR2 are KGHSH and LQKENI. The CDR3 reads CASSPGQTYEQYF. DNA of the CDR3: TGTGCCAGCTCACCGGGACAGACCTACGAGCAGTACTTC.

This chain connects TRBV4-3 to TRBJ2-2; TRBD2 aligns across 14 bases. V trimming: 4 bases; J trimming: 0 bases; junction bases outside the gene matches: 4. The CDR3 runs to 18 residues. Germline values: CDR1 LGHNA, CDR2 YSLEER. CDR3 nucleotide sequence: TGCGCCAGCAGCCTCGGGACTAGCGGGAGTTCGAACACCGGGGAGCTGTTTTTT. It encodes CASSLGTSGSSNTGELFF.

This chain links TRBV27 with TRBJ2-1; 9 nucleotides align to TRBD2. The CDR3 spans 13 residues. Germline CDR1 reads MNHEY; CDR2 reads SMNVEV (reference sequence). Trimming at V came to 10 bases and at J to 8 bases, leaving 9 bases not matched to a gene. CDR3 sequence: CATLRRGGDEQFF. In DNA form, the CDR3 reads TGTGCCACCCTACGACGCGGGGGGGATGAGCAGTTCTTC.

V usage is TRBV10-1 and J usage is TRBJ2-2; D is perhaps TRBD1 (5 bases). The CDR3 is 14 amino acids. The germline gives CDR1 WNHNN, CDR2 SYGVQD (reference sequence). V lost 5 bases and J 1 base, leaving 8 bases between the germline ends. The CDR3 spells CASSKGQNTGELFF. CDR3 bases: TGCGCCAGCAGTAAAGGACAGAACACCGGGGAGCTGTTTTTT.

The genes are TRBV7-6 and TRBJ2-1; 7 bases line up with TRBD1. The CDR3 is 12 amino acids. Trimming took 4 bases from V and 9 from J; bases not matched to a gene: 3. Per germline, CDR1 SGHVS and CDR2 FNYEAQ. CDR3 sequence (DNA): TGTGCCAGCAGCTCCTCAGGGGGTGAGCAGTTCTTC. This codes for CASSSSGGEQFF.

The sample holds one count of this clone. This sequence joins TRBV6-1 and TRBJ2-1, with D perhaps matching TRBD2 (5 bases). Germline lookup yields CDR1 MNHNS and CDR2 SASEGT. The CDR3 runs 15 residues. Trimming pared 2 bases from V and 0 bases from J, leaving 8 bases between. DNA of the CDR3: TGTGCCAGCAGTGAACGGGGTATCTCCTACAATGAGCAGTTCTTC. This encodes CASSERGISYNEQFF.

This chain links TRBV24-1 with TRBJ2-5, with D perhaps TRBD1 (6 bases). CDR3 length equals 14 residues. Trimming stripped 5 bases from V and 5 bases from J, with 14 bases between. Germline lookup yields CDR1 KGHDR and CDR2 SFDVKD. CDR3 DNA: TGTGCCACCAGTGTTACAGGGCAAACGGAGACCCAGTACTTC. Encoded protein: CATSVTGQTETQYF.

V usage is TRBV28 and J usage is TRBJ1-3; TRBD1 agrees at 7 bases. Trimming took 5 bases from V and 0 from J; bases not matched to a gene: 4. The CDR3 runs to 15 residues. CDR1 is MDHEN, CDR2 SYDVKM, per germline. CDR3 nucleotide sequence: TGTGCCAGCAGTCGCGCAGGGGGCTCTGGAAACACCATATATTTT. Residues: CASSRAGGSGNTIYF. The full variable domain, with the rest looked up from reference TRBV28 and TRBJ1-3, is DVKVTQSSRYLVKRTGEKVFLECVQDMDHENMFWYRQDPGLGLRLIYFSYDVKMKEKGDIPEGYSVSREKKERFSLILESASTNQTSMYLCASSRAGGSGNTIYFGEGSWLTVV.

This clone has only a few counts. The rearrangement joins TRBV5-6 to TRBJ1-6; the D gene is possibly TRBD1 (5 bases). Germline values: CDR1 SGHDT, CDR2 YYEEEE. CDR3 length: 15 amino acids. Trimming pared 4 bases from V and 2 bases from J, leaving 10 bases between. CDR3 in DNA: TGTGCCAGCAGCCGACTGACAGCCTATAATTCACCCCTCCACTTT. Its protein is CASSRLTAYNSPLHF.

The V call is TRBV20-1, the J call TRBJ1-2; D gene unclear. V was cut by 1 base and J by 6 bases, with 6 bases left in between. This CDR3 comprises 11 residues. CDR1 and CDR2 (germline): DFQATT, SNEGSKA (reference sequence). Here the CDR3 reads CSARGRDGYTF. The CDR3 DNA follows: TGCAGTGCTAGAGGGCGGGATGGCTACACCTTC.

The CDR3 coding sequence is TGCAGCGTGGTCCGTCGGGCTAGCGATGAGCAGTTCTTC. Encoded protein: CSVVRRASDEQFF. The rearrangement links TRBV29-1 to TRBJ2-1; tentatively, D is TRBD2 (6 bases). V lost 6 bases, J lost 8 bases, and 17 bases lay in between. From germline, CDR1 is SQVTM and CDR2 ANQGSEA. CDR3 size: 13 residues.

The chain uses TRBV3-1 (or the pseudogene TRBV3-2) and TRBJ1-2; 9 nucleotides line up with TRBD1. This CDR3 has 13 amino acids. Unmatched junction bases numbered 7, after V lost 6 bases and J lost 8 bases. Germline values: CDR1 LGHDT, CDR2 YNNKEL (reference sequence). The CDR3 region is CASRLQGARGYTF. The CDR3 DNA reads TGTGCCAGCAGACTACAGGGGGCTCGAGGCTACACCTTC.

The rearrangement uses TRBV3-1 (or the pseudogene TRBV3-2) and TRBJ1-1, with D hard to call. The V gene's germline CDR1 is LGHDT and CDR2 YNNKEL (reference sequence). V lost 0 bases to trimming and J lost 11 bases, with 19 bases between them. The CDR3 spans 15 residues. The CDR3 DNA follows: TGTGCCAGCAGCCAAGATGGTCGACTTTCAGAGAGGGCTTTCTTT. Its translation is CASSQDGRLSERAFF.

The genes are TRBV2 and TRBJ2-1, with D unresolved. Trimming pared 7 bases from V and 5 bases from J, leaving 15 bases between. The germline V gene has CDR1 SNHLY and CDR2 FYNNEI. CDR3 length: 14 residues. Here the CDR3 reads CASKPLAVNNEQFF. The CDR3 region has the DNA TGTGCCAGCAAACCCCTTGCGGTTAACAATGAGCAGTTCTTC. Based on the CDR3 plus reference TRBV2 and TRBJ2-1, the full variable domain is EPEVTQTPSHQVTQMGQEVILRCVPISNHLYFYWYRQILGQKVEFLVSFYNNEISEKSEIFDDQFSVERPDGSNFTLKIRSTKLEDSAMYFCASKPLAVNNEQFFGPGTRLTVL.

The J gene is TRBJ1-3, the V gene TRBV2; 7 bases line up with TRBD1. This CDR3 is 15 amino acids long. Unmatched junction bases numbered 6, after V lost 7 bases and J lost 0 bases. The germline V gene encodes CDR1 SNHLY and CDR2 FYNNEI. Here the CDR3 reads CASTRGQNSGNTIYF. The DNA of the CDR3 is TGTGCCAGCACCAGGGGACAGAACTCTGGAAACACCATATATTTT.

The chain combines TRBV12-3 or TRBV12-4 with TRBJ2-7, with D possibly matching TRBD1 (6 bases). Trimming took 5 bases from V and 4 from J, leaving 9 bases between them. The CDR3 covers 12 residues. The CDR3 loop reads CASSLDRYEQYF. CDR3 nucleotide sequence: TGTGCCAGCAGTCTCGACAGGTACGAGCAGTACTTC.

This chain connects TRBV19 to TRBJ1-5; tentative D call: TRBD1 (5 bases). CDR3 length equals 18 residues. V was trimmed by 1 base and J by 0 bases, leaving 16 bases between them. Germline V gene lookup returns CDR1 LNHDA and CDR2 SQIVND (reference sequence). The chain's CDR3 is CASSIGEEGADSNQPQHF. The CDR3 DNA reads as TGTGCCAGTAGTATAGGGGAGGAAGGGGCGGATAGCAATCAGCCCCAGCATTTT. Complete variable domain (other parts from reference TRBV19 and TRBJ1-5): DGGITQSPKYLFRKEGQNVTLSCEQNLNHDAMYWYRQDPGQGLRLIYYSQIVNDFQKGDIAEGYSVSREKKESFPLTVTSAQKNPTAFYLCASSIGEEGADSNQPQHFGDGTRLSIL.

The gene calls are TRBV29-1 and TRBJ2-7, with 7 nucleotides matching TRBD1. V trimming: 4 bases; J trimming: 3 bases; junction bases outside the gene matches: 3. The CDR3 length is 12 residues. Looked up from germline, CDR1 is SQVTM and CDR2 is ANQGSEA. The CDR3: CSVVRQGYEQYF. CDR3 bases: TGCAGCGTTGTTCGACAGGGCTACGAGCAGTACTTC.

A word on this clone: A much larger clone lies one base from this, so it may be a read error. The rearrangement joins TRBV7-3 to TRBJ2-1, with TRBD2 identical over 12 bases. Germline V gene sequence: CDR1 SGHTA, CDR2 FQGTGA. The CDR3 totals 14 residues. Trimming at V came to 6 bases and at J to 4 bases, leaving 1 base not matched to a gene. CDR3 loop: CASSLAGGYNEQFF. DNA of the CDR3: TGTGCCAGCAGTCTAGCGGGAGGGTACAATGAGCAGTTCTTC.

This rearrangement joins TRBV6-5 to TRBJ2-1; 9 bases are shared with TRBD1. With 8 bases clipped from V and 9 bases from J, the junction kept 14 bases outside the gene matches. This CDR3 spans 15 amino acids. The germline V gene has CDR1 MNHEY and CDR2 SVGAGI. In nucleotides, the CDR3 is TGTGCCAGCCAAGAAACAGGGGGCGTGGGTGTTGAGCAGTTCTTC. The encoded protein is CASQETGGVGVEQFF.

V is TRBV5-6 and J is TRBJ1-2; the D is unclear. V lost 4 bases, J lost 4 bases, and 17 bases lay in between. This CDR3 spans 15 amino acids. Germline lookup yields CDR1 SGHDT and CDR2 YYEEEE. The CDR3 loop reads CASSPEVAQTYGYTF. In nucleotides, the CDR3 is TGTGCCAGCAGCCCCGAGGTGGCGCAAACCTATGGCTACACCTTC.

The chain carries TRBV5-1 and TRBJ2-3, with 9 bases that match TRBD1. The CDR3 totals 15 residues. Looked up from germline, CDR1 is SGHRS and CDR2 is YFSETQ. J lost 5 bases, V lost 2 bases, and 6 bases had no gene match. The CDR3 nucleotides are TGCGCCAGCAGCTTAAACAGGGGGCGAAGAGATACGCAGTATTTT. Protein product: CASSLNRGRRDTQYF.

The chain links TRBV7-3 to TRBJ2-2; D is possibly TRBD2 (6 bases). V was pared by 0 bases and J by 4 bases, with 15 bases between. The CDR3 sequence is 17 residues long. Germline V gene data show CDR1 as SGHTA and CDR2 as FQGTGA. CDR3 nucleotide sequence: TGTGCCAGCAGCTTAACTAGCGGAACTGGGAGCACCGGGGAGCTGTTTTTT. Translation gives CASSLTSGTGSTGELFF.

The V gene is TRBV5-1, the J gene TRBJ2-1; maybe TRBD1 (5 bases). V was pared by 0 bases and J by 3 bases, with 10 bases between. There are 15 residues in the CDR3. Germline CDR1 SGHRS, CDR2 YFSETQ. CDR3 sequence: CASSLDVGDYNEQFF. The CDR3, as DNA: TGCGCCAGCAGCTTGGACGTAGGGGACTACAATGAGCAGTTCTTC.

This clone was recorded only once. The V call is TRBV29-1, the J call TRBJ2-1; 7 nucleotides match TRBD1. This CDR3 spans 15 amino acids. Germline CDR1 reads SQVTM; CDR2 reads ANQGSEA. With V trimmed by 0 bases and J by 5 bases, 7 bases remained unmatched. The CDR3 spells CSVEDRGRGNNEQFF. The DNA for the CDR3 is TGCAGCGTTGAAGATCGGGGCAGGGGGAACAATGAGCAGTTCTTC.

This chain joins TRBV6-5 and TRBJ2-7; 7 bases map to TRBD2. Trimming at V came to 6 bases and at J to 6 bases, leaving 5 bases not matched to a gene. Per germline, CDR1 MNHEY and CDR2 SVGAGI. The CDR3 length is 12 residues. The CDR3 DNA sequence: TGTGCCAGCAGGACGGGACTACGCGAGCAGTACTTC. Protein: CASRTGLREQYF.